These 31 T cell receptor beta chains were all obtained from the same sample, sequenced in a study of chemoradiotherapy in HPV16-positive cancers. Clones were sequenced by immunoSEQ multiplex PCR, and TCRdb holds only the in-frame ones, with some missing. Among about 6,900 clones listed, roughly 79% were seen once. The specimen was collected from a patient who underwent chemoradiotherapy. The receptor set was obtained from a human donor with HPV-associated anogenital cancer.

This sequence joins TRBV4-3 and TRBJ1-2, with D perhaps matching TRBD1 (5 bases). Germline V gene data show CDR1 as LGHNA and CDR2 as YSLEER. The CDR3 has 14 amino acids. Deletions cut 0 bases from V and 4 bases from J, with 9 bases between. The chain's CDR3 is CASSQDAGLYGYTF. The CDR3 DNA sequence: TGCGCCAGCAGCCAAGATGCAGGGCTCTATGGCTACACCTTC.

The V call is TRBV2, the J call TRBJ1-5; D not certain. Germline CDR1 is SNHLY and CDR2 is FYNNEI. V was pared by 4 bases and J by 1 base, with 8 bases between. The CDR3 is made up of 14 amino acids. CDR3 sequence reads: CASSVGRSNQPQHF. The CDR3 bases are TGTGCCAGCAGTGTTGGGAGGAGCAATCAGCCCCAGCATTTT.

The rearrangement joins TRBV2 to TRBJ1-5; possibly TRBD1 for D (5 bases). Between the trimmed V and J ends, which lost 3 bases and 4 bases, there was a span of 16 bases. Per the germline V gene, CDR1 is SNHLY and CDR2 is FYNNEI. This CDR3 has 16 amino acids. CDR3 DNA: TGTGCCAGCAGTGAGCCTTGGACAAGACTAAATCAGCCCCAGCATTTT. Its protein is CASSEPWTRLNQPQHF.

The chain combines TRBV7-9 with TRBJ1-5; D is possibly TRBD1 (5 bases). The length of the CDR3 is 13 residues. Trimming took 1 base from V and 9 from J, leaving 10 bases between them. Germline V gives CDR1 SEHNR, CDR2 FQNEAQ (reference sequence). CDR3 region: CASSLDRSSPQHF. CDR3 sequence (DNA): TGTGCCAGCAGCTTAGACAGGAGTTCGCCCCAGCATTTT.

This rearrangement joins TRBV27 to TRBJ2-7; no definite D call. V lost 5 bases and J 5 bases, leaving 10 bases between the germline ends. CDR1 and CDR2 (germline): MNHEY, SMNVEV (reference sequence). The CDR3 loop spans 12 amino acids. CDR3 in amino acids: CASSENGHEQYF. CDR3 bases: TGTGCCAGCAGTGAAAACGGCCACGAGCAGTACTTC.

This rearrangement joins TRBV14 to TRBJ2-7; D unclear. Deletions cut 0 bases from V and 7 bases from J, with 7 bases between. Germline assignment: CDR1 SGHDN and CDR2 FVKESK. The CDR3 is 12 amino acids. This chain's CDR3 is CASSQDTREQYF. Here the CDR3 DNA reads TGTGCCAGCAGCCAAGATACCCGGGAGCAGTACTTC. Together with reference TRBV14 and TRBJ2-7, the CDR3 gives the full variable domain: EAGVTQFPSHSVIEKGQTVTLRCDPISGHDNLYWYRRVMGKEIKFLLHFVKESKQDESGMPNNRFLAERTGGTYSTLKVQPAELEDSGVYFCASSQDTREQYFGPGTRLTVT.

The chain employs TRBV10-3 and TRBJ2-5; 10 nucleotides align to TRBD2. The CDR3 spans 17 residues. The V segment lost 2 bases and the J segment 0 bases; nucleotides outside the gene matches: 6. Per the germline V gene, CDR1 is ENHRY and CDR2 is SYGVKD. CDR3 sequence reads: CAISEPTSGADQETQYF. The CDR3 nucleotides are TGTGCCATCAGTGAGCCTACTAGCGGGGCGGACCAAGAGACCCAGTACTTC.

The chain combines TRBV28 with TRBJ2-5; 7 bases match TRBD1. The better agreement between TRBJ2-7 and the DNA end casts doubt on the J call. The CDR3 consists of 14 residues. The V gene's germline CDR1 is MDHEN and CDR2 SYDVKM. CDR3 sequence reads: CASSLGTVTYEQYF. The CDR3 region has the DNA TGTGCCAGCAGTTTGGGGACAGTAACCTACGAGCAGTACTTC.

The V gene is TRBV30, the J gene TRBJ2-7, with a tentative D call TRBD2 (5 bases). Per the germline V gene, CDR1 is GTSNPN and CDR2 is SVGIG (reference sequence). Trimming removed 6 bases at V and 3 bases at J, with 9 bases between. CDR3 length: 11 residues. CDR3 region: CACGGSYEQYF. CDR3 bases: TGTGCCTGCGGAGGAAGCTACGAGCAGTACTTC.

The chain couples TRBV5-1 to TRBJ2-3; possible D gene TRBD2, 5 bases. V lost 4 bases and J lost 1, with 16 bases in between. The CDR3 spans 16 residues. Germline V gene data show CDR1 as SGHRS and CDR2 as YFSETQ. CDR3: CASSPGVGAGTDTQYF. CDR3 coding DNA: TGCGCCAGCAGCCCAGGCGTGGGAGCGGGCACAGATACGCAGTATTTT. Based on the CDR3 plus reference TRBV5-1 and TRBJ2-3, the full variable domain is KAGVTQTPRYLIKTRGQQVTLSCSPISGHRSVSWYQQTPGQGLQFLFEYFSETQRNKGNFPGRFSGRQFSNSRSEMNVSTLELGDSALYLCASSPGVGAGTDTQYFGPGTRLTVL.

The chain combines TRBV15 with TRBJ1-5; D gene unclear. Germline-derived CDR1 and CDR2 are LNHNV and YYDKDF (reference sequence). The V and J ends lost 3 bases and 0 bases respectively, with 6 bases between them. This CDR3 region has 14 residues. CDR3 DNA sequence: TGTGCCACCAGCAGGGACTTTAGCAATCAGCCCCAGCATTTT. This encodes CATSRDFSNQPQHF.

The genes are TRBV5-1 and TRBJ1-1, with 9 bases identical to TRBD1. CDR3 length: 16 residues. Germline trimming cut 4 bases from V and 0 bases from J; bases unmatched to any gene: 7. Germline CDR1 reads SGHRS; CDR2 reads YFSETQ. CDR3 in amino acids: CASSPDRGSMNTEAFF. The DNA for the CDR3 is TGCGCCAGCAGCCCTGACAGGGGGTCGATGAACACTGAAGCTTTCTTT.

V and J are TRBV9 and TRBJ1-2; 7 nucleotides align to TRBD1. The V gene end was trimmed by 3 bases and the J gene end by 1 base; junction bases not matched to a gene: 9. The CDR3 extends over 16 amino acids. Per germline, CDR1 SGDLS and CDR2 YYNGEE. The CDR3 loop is CASSDGGGAFNYGYTF. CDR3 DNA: TGTGCCAGCAGCGACGGAGGGGGCGCCTTTAACTATGGCTACACCTTC.

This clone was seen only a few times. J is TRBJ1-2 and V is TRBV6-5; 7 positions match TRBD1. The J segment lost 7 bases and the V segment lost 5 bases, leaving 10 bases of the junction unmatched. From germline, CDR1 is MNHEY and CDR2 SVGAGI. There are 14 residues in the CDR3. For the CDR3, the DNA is TGTGCCAGCAGTCTATATAAGGGGGCGGGTGGCTACACCTTC. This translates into CASSLYKGAGGYTF.

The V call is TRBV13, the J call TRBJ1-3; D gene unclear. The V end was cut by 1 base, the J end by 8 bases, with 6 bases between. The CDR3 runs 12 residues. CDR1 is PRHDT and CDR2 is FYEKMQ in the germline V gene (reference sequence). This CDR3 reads CASSLVGHTIYF. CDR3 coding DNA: TGTGCCAGCAGCTTAGTGGGCCACACCATATATTTT.

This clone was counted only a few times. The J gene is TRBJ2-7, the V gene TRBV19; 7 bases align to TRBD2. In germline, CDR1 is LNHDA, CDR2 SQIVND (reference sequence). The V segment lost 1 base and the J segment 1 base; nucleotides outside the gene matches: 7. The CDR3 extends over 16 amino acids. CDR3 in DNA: TGTGCCAGTAGTATAGGAGCGGGGACCCCATCCTACGAGCAGTACTTC. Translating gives CASSIGAGTPSYEQYF.

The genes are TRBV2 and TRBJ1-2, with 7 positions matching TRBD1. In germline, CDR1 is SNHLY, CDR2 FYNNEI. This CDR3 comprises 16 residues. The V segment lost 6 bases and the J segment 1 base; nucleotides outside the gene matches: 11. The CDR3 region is CASREQGRGLNYGYTF. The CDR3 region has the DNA TGTGCCAGCAGGGAACAGGGGAGGGGTCTTAACTATGGCTACACCTTC.

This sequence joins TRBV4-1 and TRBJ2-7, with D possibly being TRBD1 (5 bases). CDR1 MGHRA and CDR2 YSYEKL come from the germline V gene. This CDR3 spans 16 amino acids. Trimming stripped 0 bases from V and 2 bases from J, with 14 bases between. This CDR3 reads CASSQDPGLQTYEQYF. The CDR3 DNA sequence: TGCGCCAGCAGCCAAGATCCAGGGCTCCAAACCTACGAGCAGTACTTC.

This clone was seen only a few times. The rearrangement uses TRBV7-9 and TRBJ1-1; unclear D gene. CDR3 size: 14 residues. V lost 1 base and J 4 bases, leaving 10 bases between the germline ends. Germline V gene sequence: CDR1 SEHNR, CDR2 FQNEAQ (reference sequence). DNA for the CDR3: TGTGCCAGCAGCTTAGAGGGTAAGGTCACTGAAGCTTTCTTT. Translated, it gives CASSLEGKVTEAFF.

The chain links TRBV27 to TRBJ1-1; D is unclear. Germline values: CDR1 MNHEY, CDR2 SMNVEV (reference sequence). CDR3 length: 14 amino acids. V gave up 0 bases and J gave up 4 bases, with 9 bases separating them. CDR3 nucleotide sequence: TGTGCCAGCAGTTTATCAGGAGGGCTCACTGAAGCTTTCTTT. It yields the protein CASSLSGGLTEAFF.

The CDR3 loop reads CASSLASGPANYGYTF. The CDR3 bases are TGTGCCAGCAGCTTAGCCTCAGGGCCGGCTAACTATGGCTACACCTTC. The chain recombines TRBV7-8 with TRBJ1-2; the D gene is possibly TRBD1 (5 bases). This CDR3 is 16 amino acids long. CDR1 is SGHVS, CDR2 FQNEAQ, per germline. The germline V and J ends were trimmed by 0 bases and 0 bases, with 11 bases remaining between them.

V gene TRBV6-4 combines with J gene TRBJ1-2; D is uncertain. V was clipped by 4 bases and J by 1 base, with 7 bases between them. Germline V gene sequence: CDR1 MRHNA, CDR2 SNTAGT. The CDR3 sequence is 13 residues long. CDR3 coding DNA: TGTGCCAGCAGTGTGGGTTTTAACTATGGCTACACCTTC. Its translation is CASSVGFNYGYTF.

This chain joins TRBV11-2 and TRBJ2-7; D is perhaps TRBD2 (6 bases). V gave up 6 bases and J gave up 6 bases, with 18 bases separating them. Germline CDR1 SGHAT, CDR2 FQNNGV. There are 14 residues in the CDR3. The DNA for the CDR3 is TGTGCCAGCAGGAAACCCGGGGGAGGACGCGAGCAGTACTTC. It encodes CASRKPGGGREQYF.

The CDR3 protein is CASSRGTGLINTIYF. DNA of the CDR3: TGTGCCAGCAGTAGGGGGACAGGGCTTATAAACACCATATATTTT. V is TRBV2 and J is TRBJ1-3, with 9 bases lining up with TRBD1. Germline CDR1 reads SNHLY; CDR2 reads FYNNEI. The CDR3 has 15 residues. The V segment lost 5 bases and the J segment 6 bases; nucleotides outside the gene matches: 8.

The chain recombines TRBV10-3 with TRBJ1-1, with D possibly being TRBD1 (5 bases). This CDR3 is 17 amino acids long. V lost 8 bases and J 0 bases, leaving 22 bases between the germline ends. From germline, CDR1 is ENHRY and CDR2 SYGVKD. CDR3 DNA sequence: TGTGCCATCTCACCGTCAGGGACCGGCGATATGAACACTGAAGCTTTCTTT. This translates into CAISPSGTGDMNTEAFF.

The CDR3 protein is CASRPIWGYEQYF. CDR3 in DNA: TGTGCCAGCAGACCTATTTGGGGATACGAGCAGTACTTC. The V gene is TRBV5-6, the J gene TRBJ2-7; D uncertain. V was pared by 5 bases and J by 4 bases, with 13 bases between. This CDR3 has 13 amino acids. CDR1 and CDR2 from the germline V gene are SGHDT and YYEEEE.

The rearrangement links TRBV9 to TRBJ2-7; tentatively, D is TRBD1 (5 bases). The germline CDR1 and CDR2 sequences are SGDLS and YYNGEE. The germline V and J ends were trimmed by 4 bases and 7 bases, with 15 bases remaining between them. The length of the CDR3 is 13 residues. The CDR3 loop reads CASSNTGFGEQYF. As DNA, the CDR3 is TGTGCCAGCAGCAACACAGGTTTTGGGGAGCAGTACTTC. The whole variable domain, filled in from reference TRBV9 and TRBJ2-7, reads DSGVTQTPKHLITATGQRVTLRCSPRSGDLSVYWYQQSLDQGLQFLIQYYNGEERAKGNILERFSAQQFPDLHSELNLSSLELGDSALYFCASSNTGFGEQYFGPGTRLTVT.

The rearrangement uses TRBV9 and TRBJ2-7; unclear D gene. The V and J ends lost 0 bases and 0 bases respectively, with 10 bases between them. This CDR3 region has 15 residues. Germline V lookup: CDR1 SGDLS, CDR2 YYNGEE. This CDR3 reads CASSVGVQSSYEQYF. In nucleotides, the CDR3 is TGTGCCAGCAGCGTAGGCGTACAGAGCTCCTACGAGCAGTACTTC.

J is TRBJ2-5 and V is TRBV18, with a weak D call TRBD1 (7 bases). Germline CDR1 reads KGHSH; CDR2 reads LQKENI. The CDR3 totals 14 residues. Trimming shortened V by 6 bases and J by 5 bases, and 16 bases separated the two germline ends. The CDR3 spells CASSRAGQQETQYF. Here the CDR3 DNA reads TGTGCCAGCTCCCGGGCGGGACAGCAGGAGACCCAGTACTTC.

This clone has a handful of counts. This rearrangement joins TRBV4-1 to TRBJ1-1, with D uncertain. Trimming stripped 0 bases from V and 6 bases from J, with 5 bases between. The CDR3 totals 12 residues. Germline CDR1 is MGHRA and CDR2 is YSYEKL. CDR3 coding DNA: TGCGCCAGCAGCCAAGAGAGGGCTGAAGCTTTCTTT. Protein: CASSQERAEAFF.

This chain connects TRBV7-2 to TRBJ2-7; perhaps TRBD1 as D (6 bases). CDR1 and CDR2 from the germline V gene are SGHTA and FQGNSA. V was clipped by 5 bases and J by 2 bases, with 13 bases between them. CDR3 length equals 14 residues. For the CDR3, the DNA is TGTGCCAGCAGCAGGGACACCGCTGCCTACGAGCAGTACTTC. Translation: CASSRDTAAYEQYF.